What follows is one T cell receptor beta chain and its context. This CDR3 has 13 amino acids. CDR1 is ENHRY and CDR2 is SYGVKD in the germline V gene. V shed 0 bases and J shed 7 bases, with 9 bases lying between them. These data originate in a study of T cells after yellow fever vaccination. TCRdb reprocessed the 5' RACE reads via MiXCR and lists one record per CDR3 protein. The top ten clones hold 2.9% of a sample with 150,000 to 200,000 distinct CDR3 sequences, approximately 6.2% of them seen once. The sample in question was CD4+ T cells sorted from PBMCs, obtained on the day of the first yellow fever vaccination. The rearrangement joins TRBV10-3 to TRBJ1-1; tentatively, D is TRBD1 (5 bases). The TCR was taken from a man between 18 and 29 years old who received the YFV17D yellow fever vaccine. Here the CDR3 reads CAISESGVLEAFF. In DNA form, the CDR3 reads TGTGCCATCAGTGAGTCAGGGGTACTTGAAGCTTTCTTT.